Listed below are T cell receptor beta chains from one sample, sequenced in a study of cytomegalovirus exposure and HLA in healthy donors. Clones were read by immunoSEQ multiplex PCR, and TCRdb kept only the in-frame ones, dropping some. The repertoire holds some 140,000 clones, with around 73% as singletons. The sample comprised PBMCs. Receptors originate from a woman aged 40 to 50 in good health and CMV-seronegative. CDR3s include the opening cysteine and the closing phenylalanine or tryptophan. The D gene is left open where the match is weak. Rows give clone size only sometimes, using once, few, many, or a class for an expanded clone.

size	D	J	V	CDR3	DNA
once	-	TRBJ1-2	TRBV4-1	CASSQGDTGNYGYTF	TGCGCCAGCAGCCAAGGGGATACAGGGAACTATGGCTACACCTTC
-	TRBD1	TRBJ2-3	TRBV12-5	CASGPGTGGTDTQYF	TGTGCTAGTGGCCCCGGGACAGGGGGCACAGATACGCAGTATTTT
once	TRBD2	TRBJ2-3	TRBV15	CATSAGGALYTDTQYF	TGTGCCACCAGCGCCGGGGGGGCCCTTTACACAGATACGCAGTATTTT
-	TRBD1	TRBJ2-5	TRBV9	CASSPRDRGFQETQYF	TGTGCCAGCAGCCCCCGGGACAGGGGGTTCCAAGAGACCCAGTACTTC
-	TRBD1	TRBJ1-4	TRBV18	CASSPGGGEKLFF	TGTGCCAGCTCGCCAGGGGGAGGTGAAAAACTGTTTTTT
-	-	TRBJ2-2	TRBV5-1	CASSLEGQDTGELFF	TGCGCCAGCAGCTTGGAGGGACAAGACACCGGGGAGCTGTTTTTT
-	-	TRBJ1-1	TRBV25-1	CASSERGLATEAFF	TGTGCCAGCAGTGAAAGGGGTCTGGCCACTGAAGCTTTCTTT
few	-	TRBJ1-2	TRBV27	CASSLSGGNYGYTF	TGTGCCAGCAGTTTATCCGGGGGGAACTATGGCTACACCTTC
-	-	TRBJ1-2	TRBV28	CASIESGRGEGYTF	TGTGCCAGCATCGAGAGCGGCAGGGGTGAAGGCTACACCTTC
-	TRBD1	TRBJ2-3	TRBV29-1	CSVSNRGRTDTQYF	TGCAGCGTTTCCAACAGGGGGCGGACAGATACGCAGTATTTT
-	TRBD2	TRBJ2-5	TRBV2	CASRETSGGFQETQYF	TGTGCCAGCAGGGAGACTAGCGGGGGGTTCCAAGAGACCCAGTACTTC
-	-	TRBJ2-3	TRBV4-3	CASSLDPPGRVSDTQYF	TGCGCCAGCAGCCTCGACCCACCGGGAAGGGTATCAGATACGCAGTATTTT
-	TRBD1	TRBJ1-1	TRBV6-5	CASSSGTDFGEAFF	TGTGCCAGCAGTTCCGGGACAGATTTTGGTGAAGCTTTCTTT
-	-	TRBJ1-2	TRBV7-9	CASSFLQGGGYTF	TGTGCCAGCAGCTTTCTCCAGGGCGGCGGCTACACCTTC
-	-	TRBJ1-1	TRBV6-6	CAGGVRTEAFF	TGTGCCGGGGGGGTCCGGACTGAAGCTTTCTTT
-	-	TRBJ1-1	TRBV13	CASSLAGGNTEAFF	TGTGCCAGCAGCTTAGCTGGGGGCAACACTGAAGCTTTCTTT
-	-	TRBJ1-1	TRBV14	CASSQQYKGKTEAFF	TGTGCCAGCAGCCAACAATATAAGGGGAAGACTGAAGCTTTCTTT
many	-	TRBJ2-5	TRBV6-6	CASSYAGGYQETQYF	TGTGCCAGCAGTTATGCAGGGGGGTACCAAGAGACCCAGTACTTC
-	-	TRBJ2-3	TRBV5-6	CASSLPGVGTDTQYF	TGTGCCAGCAGCTTGCCGGGGGTAGGCACAGATACGCAGTATTTT
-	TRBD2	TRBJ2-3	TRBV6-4	CASSDSAGGSTDTQYF	TGTGCCAGCAGTGACTCGGCGGGGGGCAGCACAGATACGCAGTATTTT
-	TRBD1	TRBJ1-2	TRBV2	CASSPTGGLGYTF	TGTGCCAGCAGTCCGACAGGGGGCCTAGGCTACACCTTC
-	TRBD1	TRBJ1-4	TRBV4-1	CASSPFQGEVDEKLFF	TGCGCCAGCAGCCCGTTCCAGGGGGAAGTCGATGAAAAACTGTTTTTT
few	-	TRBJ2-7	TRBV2	CASSISRGYEQYF	TGTGCCAGCAGCATATCCCGGGGCTACGAGCAGTACTTC
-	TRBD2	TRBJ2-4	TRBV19	CASSTSGGWGIQYF	TGTGCCAGTAGTACTAGCGGGGGATGGGGCATTCAGTACTTC
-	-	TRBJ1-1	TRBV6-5	CASSYSGGTEAFF	TGTGCCAGCAGTTACAGTGGAGGGACTGAAGCTTTCTTT
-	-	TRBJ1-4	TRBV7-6	CASSLAPRRGGDEKLFF	TGTGCCAGCAGCTTAGCTCCTCGTAGGGGCGGCGATGAAAAACTGTTTTTT
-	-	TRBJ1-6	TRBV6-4	CASSGNTGISSYNSPLHF	TGTGCCAGCAGTGGGAACACAGGAATTAGCTCCTATAATTCACCCCTCCACTTT
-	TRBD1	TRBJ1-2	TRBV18	CASSPRTGDGYTF	TGTGCCAGCTCACCAAGGACAGGAGATGGCTACACCTTC
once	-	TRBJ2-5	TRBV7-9	CASSLKSRIDQETQYF	TGTGCCAGCAGCTTAAAAAGCAGGATCGACCAAGAGACCCAGTACTTC
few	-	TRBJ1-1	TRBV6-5	CASSYSGQQAFF	TGTGCCAGCAGTTACTCAGGACAGCAAGCTTTCTTT
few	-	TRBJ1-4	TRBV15	CATSRGETNEKLFF	TGTGCCACCAGCAGAGGGGAGACTAATGAAAAACTGTTTTTT
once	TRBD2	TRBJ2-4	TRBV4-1	CASSQRGAAKNIQYF	TGCGCCAGCAGCCAGCGGGGGGCCGCCAAAAACATTCAGTACTTC
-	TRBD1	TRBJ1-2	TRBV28	CASRTGTVGYTF	TGTGCCAGCAGGACCGGGACAGTTGGCTACACCTTC
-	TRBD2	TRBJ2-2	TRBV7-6	CASSSTSGGIGTGELFF	TGTGCCAGCAGCTCGACTAGCGGGGGAATCGGGACCGGGGAGCTGTTTTTT
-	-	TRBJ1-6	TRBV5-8	CASSLLGNNSPLHF	TGTGCCAGCAGCCTATTGGGCAACAATTCACCCCTCCACTTT